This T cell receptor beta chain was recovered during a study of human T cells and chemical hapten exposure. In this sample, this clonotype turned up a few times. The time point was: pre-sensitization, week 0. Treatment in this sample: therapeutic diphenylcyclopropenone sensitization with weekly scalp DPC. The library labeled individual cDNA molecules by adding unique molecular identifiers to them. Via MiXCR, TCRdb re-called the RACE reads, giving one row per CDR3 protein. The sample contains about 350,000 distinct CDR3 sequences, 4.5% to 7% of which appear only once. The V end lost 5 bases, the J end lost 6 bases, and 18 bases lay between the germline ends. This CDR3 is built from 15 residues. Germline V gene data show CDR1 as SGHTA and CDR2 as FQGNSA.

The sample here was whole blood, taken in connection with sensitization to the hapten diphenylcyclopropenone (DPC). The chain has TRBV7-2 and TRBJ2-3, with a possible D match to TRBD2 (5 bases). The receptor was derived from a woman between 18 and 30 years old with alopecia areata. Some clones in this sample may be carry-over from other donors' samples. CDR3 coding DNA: TGTGCCAGCAGCCCGCCGGACTTTCGATCGGATACGCAGTATTTT. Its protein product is CASSPPDFRSDTQYF.